A selection of T cell receptor beta chains follows, all from one sample in a study of human T cells and chemical hapten exposure. TCRdb ran MiXCR on the RACE reads and lists one entry per CDR3 protein. The sample has under 100,000 distinct CDR3 sequences, 9.5% to 13% seen once; the top ten hold under 2.5%. The starting material was whole blood, obtained in connection with sensitization to the hapten diphenylcyclopropenone (DPC). Source of these receptors: a woman aged 30 to 39 with alopecia areata. Some clones in this sample may be carry-over from other donors' samples. CDR3s include the opening cysteine and the closing phenylalanine or tryptophan. D genes are given only for firm matches. Clone size is not always given. Where it is, it says once, few, many or a class for expanded clones.

few,TRBJ1-2,TRBV28,TRBD1,TGTGCCAGCAGAGAGGGACAGTACTATGGCTACACCTTC,CASREGQYYGYTF
many,TRBJ2-1,TRBV29-1,NA,TGCAGCGTTGAAGTGGGGAGAGTCAATGAGCAGTTCTTC,CSVEVGRVNEQFF
NA,TRBJ2-1,TRBV15,TRBD1,TGTGCCACCACCGGGACAGGGGTCCCCTACAATGAGCAGTTCTTC,CATTGTGVPYNEQFF
many,TRBJ2-3,TRBV9,NA,TGTGCCAGCAGCGTAGACCCTAGCACAGATACGCAGTATTTT,CASSVDPSTDTQYF
many,TRBJ1-1,TRBV7-9,NA,TGTGCCAGCAGCTTCACAATGAACACTGAAGCTTTCTTT,CASSFTMNTEAFF
few,TRBJ1-2,TRBV6-5,NA,TGTGCCAGCAGTTACGGGATAGGTATTAGGACCGAAATTTATGGCTACACCTTC,CASSYGIGIRTEIYGYTF
many,TRBJ1-4,TRBV6-1,TRBD1,TGTGCCAGCAGTCCCGGGACAGCAACTAATGAAAAACTGTTTTTT,CASSPGTATNEKLFF
many,TRBJ2-2,TRBV14,NA,TGTGCCAGCAGCCAAGCGGGATTCACCGGGGAGCTGTTTTTT,CASSQAGFTGELFF
few,TRBJ1-2,TRBV29-1,NA,TGCAGCGTAGACATTGGCTACACCTTC,CSVDIGYTF
few,TRBJ2-7,TRBV6-5,TRBD1,TGTGCCAGCAGTTCGGGACAGTCTACCTACGAGCAGTACTTC,CASSSGQSTYEQYF
NA,TRBJ1-1,TRBV5-1,TRBD1,TGCGCCAGCCAGGCCGCCGGGACAGGGAAAACTGAAGCTTTCTTT,CASQAAGTGKTEAFF
many,TRBJ2-7,TRBV7-2,NA,TGTGCCAGCAGCTTAGATCTTGGGCGGCAGTACTTC,CASSLDLGRQYF
many,TRBJ1-5,TRBV7-9,NA,TGTGCCAGCAGCTTAACATCCGGGTCAGGGGATCAGCCCCAGCATTTT,CASSLTSGSGDQPQHF
many,TRBJ2-1,TRBV18,TRBD1,TGTGCCAGCTCACCGAAGGGACAGCCCTTTCCGAATGAGCAGTTCTTC,CASSPKGQPFPNEQFF
many,TRBJ2-7,TRBV12-3/TRBV12-4,TRBD1,TGTGCCAGCAGTGCTCCGGGACAGGGGGCGTTTGGTTACGACGAGCAGTACTTC,CASSAPGQGAFGYDEQYF
NA,TRBJ2-7,TRBV14,TRBD2,TGTGCCAGCAGCCCTAAATCCGGGACTAGCTCCTACGAGCAGTACTTC,CASSPKSGTSSYEQYF
few,TRBJ1-4,TRBV6-2/TRBV6-3,NA,TGTGCCAGCAGAAACGCGGGGAACCTTGCAACTAATGAAAAACTGTTTTTT,CASRNAGNLATNEKLFF
NA,TRBJ2-5,TRBV30,NA,TGTGCCTCTGGACCCCCCTCCCGAAAAGAGACCCAGTACTTC,CASGPPSRKETQYF
many,TRBJ1-1,TRBV5-5,NA,TGTGCCAGCAGCTTGTTGCGGCAAGCTTTCTTT,CASSLLRQAFF
NA,TRBJ2-7,TRBV20-1,NA,TGCAGTGCTAGAGGGCCCGGGCGAAGGGCTGGCTACGAGCAGTACTTC,CSARGPGRRAGYEQYF
many,TRBJ2-6,TRBV18,NA,TGTGCCAGCTCACCAAACAGGGCGACCGGGGCCAACGTCCTGACTTTC,CASSPNRATGANVLTF
many,TRBJ1-4,TRBV21-1,NA,TGTGCCAGCAGCAACCAAGGACCCGGAGGAAAACTGTTTTTT,CASSNQGPGGKLFF
many,TRBJ2-2,TRBV6-5,NA,TGTGCCAGCAGTTTCTGGACCAACACCGGGGAGCTGTTTTTT,CASSFWTNTGELFF
few,TRBJ2-1,TRBV27,TRBD2,TGTGCCAGCAGTCCACGGACTAGCGGGGGGAGGAATGAGCAGTTCTTC,CASSPRTSGGRNEQFF
few,TRBJ2-4,TRBV28,NA,TGTGCCAGCAGTTCTCCGGGGGATCCAGAGGGACTAGCCAAAAACATTCAGTACTTC,CASSSPGDPEGLAKNIQYF
NA,TRBJ2-7,TRBV6-2/TRBV6-3,NA,TGTGCCAGCAACGAGGGAAGCTCCTACGAGCAGTACTTC,CASNEGSSYEQYF
few,TRBJ1-6,TRBV7-2,NA,TGTGCCAGCAGCTTCAGGACAGAGAGCTCACCCCTCCACTTT,CASSFRTESSPLHF
many,TRBJ2-7,TRBV5-1,TRBD1,TGCGCCAGCAGGGATGACAGGGGCCCCTACGAGCAGTACTTC,CASRDDRGPYEQYF
NA,TRBJ2-5,TRBV20-1,NA,TGCAGTGCTTCGCGATCAGGGGCACAAGAGACCCAGTACTTC,CSASRSGAQETQYF
many,TRBJ2-4,TRBV12-3/TRBV12-4,NA,TGTGCCAGCAGTTTTCCGGAACTAGCCAAAAACATTCAGTACTTC,CASSFPELAKNIQYF
NA,TRBJ2-1,TRBV19,NA,TGTGCCAGTAGTAGGACTAATGTGGGAACCAATGAGCAGTTCTTC,CASSRTNVGTNEQFF
many,TRBJ2-4,TRBV29-1,NA,TGCAGCGTTCCGGTCCTTTCTGCCAAAAACATTCAGTACTTC,CSVPVLSAKNIQYF
many,TRBJ2-1,TRBV5-1,TRBD1,TGCGCCAGCAGCTTGGTCACAGGGGTACACAATGAGCAGTTCTTC,CASSLVTGVHNEQFF
few,TRBJ2-7,TRBV12-3/TRBV12-4,TRBD1,TGTGCCAGCAGTTTGAATCCCGGACAGGGGGCGTACGAGCAGTACTTC,CASSLNPGQGAYEQYF
few,TRBJ1-1,TRBV12-5,NA,TGTGCTAGTGGTTTGTTCCCGATGAACACTGAAGCTTTCTTT,CASGLFPMNTEAFF
many,TRBJ2-2,TRBV9,NA,TGTGCCAGCAGCGTAGCCAGCGGAAGTTTGGCCGGGGAGCTGTTTTTT,CASSVASGSLAGELFF
many,TRBJ2-1,TRBV10-3,NA,TGTGCCACCTCTCAGACCAATGAGCAGTTCTTC,CATSQTNEQFF